This TCR beta chain was recorded in a study of blood T cell repertoires in COVID-19. Across the whole study: From T cells, B-cell-depleted T cells, or PBMCs came the material, which was cDNA or gDNA.

Seattle patient enrollment occurred during active infection, with longitudinal follow-up thereafter. Only in-frame clones appear in the TCRdb table, and some are missing; sequencing was by immunoSEQ multiplex PCR. The sample has hundreds of thousands of clones, 86% seen once. Source material: peripheral blood. This TCR derives from a woman between 65 and 79 years old with COVID-19, enrolled during active disease.

The CDR3 loop is CASSSGGYEQYF. CDR3 DNA: TGTGCCAGCAGTTCCGGGGGCTACGAGCAGTACTTC. This rearrangement joins TRBV27 to TRBJ2-7; possibly TRBD2 for D (6 bases). With 4 bases removed from V and 3 bases from J, the gap between germline ends came to 7 bases. This CDR3 spans 12 amino acids. Germline CDR1 is MNHEY and CDR2 is SMNVEV (reference sequence).